These T cell receptor beta chains were read from a single sample in a study of cytomegalovirus exposure and HLA in healthy donors. The table came from immunoSEQ multiplex PCR; TCRdb's copy has only in-frame clones and leaves some out. The repertoire consists of more than 140,000 clones, with 64% occurring once and the leading ten covering 3%. The specimen sequenced was PBMCs. These receptors were collected from a woman aged 25-40 years in good health and CMV-seropositive. Each CDR3 is given without its conserved first and last residue. Each record gives: D gene, V gene, clone size, J gene, CDR3 protein. A D gene is named only where the DNA matches it firmly. For some rows the clone size is stated as once, few or many, or as a class when expanded; others skip it.

NA	TRBV30	NA	TRBJ2-3	AWSVMRTDTQY
TRBD1	TRBV6-5	NA	TRBJ1-5	ASSDSDRGGQPQH
NA	TRBV11-2	once	TRBJ2-6	ASSFLASGANVLT
NA	TRBV6-6	NA	TRBJ1-5	AISPGRAGNQPQH
TRBD2	TRBV5-4	few	TRBJ2-2	ASSLGRETGELF
TRBD1	TRBV9	NA	TRBJ2-2	ASSVVGRGITGELF
NA	TRBV6-5	few	TRBJ1-2	ASSGVGTSHGYT
NA	TRBV2	NA	TRBJ2-7	ASSRYLGSYEQY
TRBD1	TRBV19	few	TRBJ1-5	ASSIVGTGYQPQH
TRBD1	TRBV15	NA	TRBJ2-7	ATSRDRQGRAEY
TRBD2	TRBV7-8	NA	TRBJ2-5	ASSPRGEVRQETQY
TRBD1	TRBV9	NA	TRBJ1-1	ASSERQGGNTEAF
TRBD1	TRBV4-1	NA	TRBJ2-5	ASSEKAGTGNQETQY
NA	TRBV18	NA	TRBJ1-3	ASSQSVSGNTIY
NA	TRBV9	NA	TRBJ1-3	ASSAKTWGGQSGNTIY
NA	TRBV28	few	TRBJ2-6	ASSLLGASSSGANVLT
NA	TRBV5-1	once	TRBJ1-1	ASSTHLTLGDTEAF
TRBD2	TRBV10-1	few	TRBJ2-1	ASSAGGGANEQF
NA	TRBV6-1	NA	TRBJ1-5	ASSALGGGKESQPQH
TRBD1	TRBV14	NA	TRBJ1-1	ASSQYQGATTEAF
TRBD2	TRBV5-1	once	TRBJ2-1	ASSFALAGANEQF
NA	TRBV6-5	NA	TRBJ1-1	ASTDSLNTEAF
TRBD1	TRBV28	NA	TRBJ1-5	ASSPGGQPQH
TRBD1	TRBV15	NA	TRBJ2-7	ATSKGGTDYEQY
NA	TRBV9	NA	TRBJ1-6	ASSAGVNNSPLH
NA	TRBV19	NA	TRBJ2-5	ATSSSGGGSEQY
NA	TRBV6-1	NA	TRBJ2-5	ASSLDYQETQY
NA	TRBV11-2	NA	TRBJ1-1	ASSLPQEENTEAF
NA	TRBV5-1	NA	TRBJ2-5	ASSLGGGIETQY
TRBD2	TRBV7-7	NA	TRBJ2-4	ASSLKAPRLAGFPGNIQY
TRBD2	TRBV7-6	NA	TRBJ2-1	ASSPLSGSSYNEQF
NA	TRBV27	NA	TRBJ2-7	ASSYAGLTYEQY
TRBD2	TRBV4-2	NA	TRBJ2-1	ASSQAGGGENEQF
TRBD1	TRBV18	NA	TRBJ1-2	ASSPPLGTGRSYGYT
TRBD2	TRBV5-6	NA	TRBJ2-5	ASNTGTGGLAGTGETQY
NA	TRBV11-3	few	TRBJ2-3	ASSSAGLGVRTDTQY
NA	TRBV7-8	few	TRBJ2-1	ASTRQSYNEQF
TRBD2	TRBV9	NA	TRBJ2-3	ASSDSGVASDTQY
TRBD1	TRBV30	NA	TRBJ1-4	ACRDRGWTANEKLF
NA	TRBV18	NA	TRBJ2-2	ASSPTGGELF
NA	TRBV7-9	NA	TRBJ1-2	ASSFREGYT
NA	TRBV6-1	NA	TRBJ1-1	ASSAALRTEAF
TRBD2	TRBV5-1	NA	TRBJ2-7	ASSQVPSGGYEQY
NA	TRBV5-1	NA	TRBJ2-5	ATSGQGFQETQY
NA	TRBV5-1	NA	TRBJ2-3	ASSLTGTGTDTQY
NA	TRBV2	NA	TRBJ1-5	ASSGLPNQPQH
NA	TRBV6-1	NA	TRBJ2-7	ASSRTGSYEQY
TRBD1	TRBV19	NA	TRBJ1-2	ASARDSRYGYT
NA	TRBV2	NA	TRBJ2-1	ASSGADNEQF
TRBD2	TRBV11-3	NA	TRBJ2-1	ASSLDPSGTSQF
TRBD2	TRBV5-4	NA	TRBJ2-7	ASSIKKGLAGAYEQY
TRBD1	TRBV7-8	NA	TRBJ2-7	ASSAQSGTGGDEQY
NA	TRBV28	NA	TRBJ1-4	ASSLLGGRNEKLF
NA	TRBV2	few	TRBJ2-7	ASSGSWVRGEQY
TRBD1	TRBV11-2	NA	TRBJ1-5	ASSYGQAPNQPQH
NA	TRBV7-6	few	TRBJ1-2	ASSLAPGAPPGYT
NA	TRBV9	NA	TRBJ2-5	ASSVGGRIQETQY